Listed below are T cell receptor beta chains from one sample, sequenced in a study of early T cells in non-severe SARS-CoV-2 infection. One entry per CDR3 protein, called by TCRdb with MiXCR from the 5' RACE reads. The repertoire holds some 70,000 distinct CDR3 sequences, 8% to 9.5% seen once, with approximately 3% in the top ten. The sequenced sample was whole blood. The source is an adult who was a healthcare worker with PCR-confirmed SARS-CoV-2 infection or an uninfected control (not recorded which). CDR3s include the opening cysteine and the closing phenylalanine or tryptophan.

J gene,V gene,CDR3 protein
TRBJ2-7,TRBV10-3,CAITGLQGGEQYF
TRBJ1-6,TRBV27,CASSEAPRYSPLHF
TRBJ2-7,TRBV9,CASSAETSGMSYEQYF
TRBJ2-3,TRBV28,CASSVSSGRVTDTQYF
TRBJ2-2,TRBV20-1,CSAREVAAPNTGELFF
TRBJ2-7,TRBV20-1,CSASDAASGSYEQYF
TRBJ1-2,TRBV20-1,CSAGIGGSYTF
TRBJ2-1,TRBV14,CASSQRYRNEQFF
TRBJ1-5,TRBV18,CASSPRTGDQPQHF
TRBJ2-5,TRBV6-1,CASSPTPYQETQYF
TRBJ2-1,TRBV29-1,CSVAGEAGAVPNEQFF
TRBJ1-2,TRBV30,CAWSVVLYGYTF
TRBJ2-7,TRBV27,CASKRGLTSYEQYF
TRBJ2-2,TRBV18,CASSPRQGELFF
TRBJ2-3,TRBV29-1,CSSGEVTDTQYF
TRBJ2-1,TRBV28,CASSSGTSGRDEQFF
TRBJ2-1,TRBV6-2/TRBV6-3,CASLLASSSYNEQFF
TRBJ1-2,TRBV7-8,CASSLRQYHGYTF
TRBJ1-2,TRBV11-2,CASSSTKRDMYGYTF
TRBJ1-6,TRBV28,CASSLGGSSYNSPLHF
TRBJ2-1,TRBV9,CASSEQGDSYNEQFF
TRBJ2-3,TRBV5-1,CASSQGDTQYF
TRBJ2-4,TRBV21-1,CASTTGGGGF
TRBJ1-1,TRBV5-1,CASSLVGPKVVTEAFF
TRBJ1-1,TRBV20-1,CSAEDRDLNTEAFF
TRBJ2-1,TRBV12-3/TRBV12-4,CVSSLTSGSEQFF
TRBJ1-5,TRBV7-6,CASGGASNQPQHF
TRBJ2-3,TRBV12-3/TRBV12-4,CASSLLQGGADTQYF
TRBJ2-2,TRBV5-1,CASSPRLAGTGELFF
TRBJ1-2,TRBV28,CASSSDRGPNYGYTF
TRBJ2-3,TRBV4-2,CASSQGLAGTDTQYF
TRBJ2-7,TRBV4-2,CASSQESFQSAFSYEQYF
TRBJ2-7,TRBV7-2,CASSPSYLVSYEQYF
TRBJ2-1,TRBV6-5,CASSYGGAGESYNEQFF
TRBJ2-3,TRBV10-3,CAIKMTATPSDTQYF
TRBJ2-7,TRBV20-1,CSARETSGSSKQYF
TRBJ1-2,TRBV29-1,CSVTVFANYGYTF
TRBJ2-7,TRBV12-3/TRBV12-4,CASSLVAGTAYEQYF
TRBJ2-1,TRBV6-1,CASTQGLARDNEQFF
TRBJ1-1,TRBV20-1,CSAGRMNTEAFF
TRBJ1-5,TRBV20-1,CSASLSNQPQHF
TRBJ2-1,TRBV19,CASQYGQYNEQFF
TRBJ2-7,TRBV6-1,CASSDPRYGVSYEQYF
TRBJ1-4,TRBV7-8,CASSPDRPGRMEKLFF
TRBJ2-1,TRBV3-1,CASSQRAGGSYNEQFF
TRBJ2-7,TRBV6-6,CASSPITGSSYEQYF
TRBJ2-7,TRBV14,CASSSLMGQGADEQYF
TRBJ1-5,TRBV6-5,CASRLTTGGGQPQHF
TRBJ2-5,TRBV5-6,CASSTGKQETQYF
TRBJ2-6,TRBV28,CASRGQGSGANVLTF